This entry features one T cell receptor (beta chain) sequence. Assay used: immunoSEQ multiplex PCR; TCRdb lists only in-frame clones, some missing. The table has a few hundred thousand clones, 85% to 90% seen once; the top ten hold 3.6%. Regarding treatment: 15 to 20 received Ad26.COV2.S at low or high dose, single or two shots; several received placebo; per-sample allocation not given. Sampling was done on day 63 after the first vaccine or placebo injection. An Ad26 vector expressing Wuhan-strain SARS-CoV-2 spike constituted the vaccine. This sample is drawn from a study of Ad26.COV2.S vaccination and SARS-CoV-2 variants. The CDR3 spans 15 residues. Deletions cut 0 bases from V and 1 base from J, with 8 bases between. Germline V gives CDR1 LNHDA, CDR2 SQIVND (reference sequence).

The origin of this receptor is a person aged 18-65 years who received the Ad26.COV2.S COVID-19 vaccine or a placebo. This chain links TRBV19 with TRBJ2-3; no clear D. Sequenced material: peripheral blood, taken in a trial of Ad26.COV2.S vaccine versus placebo. CDR3 sequence: CASSIELRRTDTQYF. The CDR3 region has the DNA TGTGCCAGTAGTATAGAGTTGCGGCGCACAGATACGCAGTATTTT.